The rows below give T cell receptor beta chains drawn from one sample of a study of cytomegalovirus exposure and HLA in healthy donors. Sequenced by immunoSEQ multiplex PCR; TCRdb stores in-frame clones only, minus some. Counted here are approximately 240,000 clones, approximately 80% occurring once; the ten biggest clones make up 0.58%. The sequenced sample was PBMCs. All receptors derive from a woman between 35 and 50 years old in good health and CMV-seronegative. The CDR3 runs from the conserved cysteine through the conserved F or W. Each record gives: D gene, clone size, J gene, V gene, CDR3 DNA, CDR3 protein. D genes are given only for firm matches. Expanded clones get a size class; other rows say once, few or many, or leave the size out.

>.|.|TRBJ2-7|TRBV15
TGTGCCACCAGCAGAGATCCGCAACAGGGTGTGCAGTACTTC
CATSRDPQQGVQYF
>.|once|TRBJ2-1|TRBV27
TGTGCCAGCAGTTTTCTCAGGGTAGGGTCCTACAATGAGCAGTTCTTC
CASSFLRVGSYNEQFF
>TRBD1|once|TRBJ1-6|TRBV6-5
TGTGCCAGCAGTCCTCTCAGGGGGAGTATTTCACCCCCCCACTTT
CASSPLRGSISPPHF
>TRBD2|.|TRBJ2-7|TRBV7-2
TGTGCCAGCAGCTTAGTGGGGGGGGCGGGGGGTTTCTACGAGCAGTACTTC
CASSLVGGAGGFYEQYF
>.|.|TRBJ1-1|TRBV18
TGTGCCAGCTCACCATTGGGAGTAGAGTCGAACACTGAAGCTTTCTTT
CASSPLGVESNTEAFF
>TRBD2|.|TRBJ2-4|TRBV14
TGTGCCAGCAGCCTTAGCGGGGGAGGAGACATTCAGTACTTC
CASSLSGGGDIQYF
>TRBD1|.|TRBJ1-2|TRBV19
TGTGCCAGTAGTCTCCGGGGACAGGGGAACTATGGCTACACCTTC
CASSLRGQGNYGYTF
>TRBD2|once|TRBJ2-7|TRBV6-5
TGTGCCAGCAGTAAAGGAGCGGGGACGGGGTCCGAGCAGTACTTC
CASSKGAGTGSEQYF
>TRBD1|.|TRBJ2-5|TRBV5-1
TGCGCCAGCAGCTTGGGCGGGACAGGAGTACAAGAGACCCAGTACTTC
CASSLGGTGVQETQYF
>.|.|TRBJ2-3|TRBV6-4
TGTGCCAGCAGTGGAGCAGGGGGCACAGATACGCAGTATTTT
CASSGAGGTDTQYF
>.|.|TRBJ2-3|TRBV15
TGTGCCACCAGCAGAGAAATGAGGACGGGAACGACAGATACGCAGTATTTT
CATSREMRTGTTDTQYF
>TRBD1|.|TRBJ2-7|TRBV29-1
TGCAGCGGGGTAGGACAGGGCGTCGACGAGCAGTACTTC
CSGVGQGVDEQYF
>.|.|TRBJ2-1|TRBV7-9
TGTGCCAGCAGCTTAGCCGGGGAGCAGTTCTTC
CASSLAGEQFF
>TRBD1|.|TRBJ1-5|TRBV18
TGTGCCAGCTCACCAGGGACAGCCTTGTTTAGCAATCAGCCCCAGCATTTT
CASSPGTALFSNQPQHF
>.|.|TRBJ1-2|TRBV7-9
TGTGCCAGCAGCTCGTCGGTAAGGGGCTATGGCTACACCTTC
CASSSSVRGYGYTF
>TRBD1|.|TRBJ1-1|TRBV2
TGTGCCAGCATTTTCCGGGACAGGGACACTGAAGCTTTCTTT
CASIFRDRDTEAFF
>TRBD1|.|TRBJ2-1|TRBV18
TGTGCCAGCTCACCAGTGGGGACAGGGGACAATGAGCAGTTCTTC
CASSPVGTGDNEQFF
>TRBD2|.|TRBJ2-3|TRBV4-2
TGTGCCAGCAGCCAAGATGGCGGGGGAAGATATTTT
CASSQDGGGRYF
>.|.|TRBJ1-1|TRBV11-3
TGTGCCAGCAGCTTAGGGGCGACGAAGGACACTGAAGCTTTCTTT
CASSLGATKDTEAFF
>TRBD1|once|TRBJ2-2|TRBV30
TGTGCCTGGAGCCAAACAGGGGGCTCGACCGGGGAGCTGTTTTTT
CAWSQTGGSTGELFF
>TRBD1|.|TRBJ2-7|TRBV7-9
TGTGCCAGCAGCCCACAGGGGGCCGACAGCGAGCAGTACTTC
CASSPQGADSEQYF
>.|.|TRBJ2-7|TRBV30
TGTGCCTGGAGTGCACAGGCCTACGAGCAGTACTTC
CAWSAQAYEQYF
>.|.|TRBJ1-2|TRBV6-5
TGTGCCAGCAGTATGGACAGTAACTATGGCTACACCTTC
CASSMDSNYGYTF
>.|.|TRBJ1-1|TRBV7-9
TGTGCCAGCAGCTTAGGACGGGAGAACACTGAAGCTTTCTTT
CASSLGRENTEAFF
>.|.|TRBJ2-2|TRBV19
TGTGCCAGTAGTATCGGACAGAACACCGGGGAGCTGTTTTTT
CASSIGQNTGELFF
>.|.|TRBJ1-1|TRBV19
TGTGCCAGTAAAAGGCAGGCTCAAATGAACACTGAAGCTTTCTTT
CASKRQAQMNTEAFF
>.|.|TRBJ2-7|TRBV15
TGTGCCACCAGCAGAGTACGGGGGGCTTCGTACGAGCAGTACTTC
CATSRVRGASYEQYF
>TRBD1|.|TRBJ2-1|TRBV19
TGTGCCAGTAGTATCACCGGGACAGGGAACAATGAGCAGTTCTTC
CASSITGTGNNEQFF
>TRBD1|.|TRBJ1-2|TRBV6-4
TGTGCCAGCAGTGACTCGAGTCAGGGACAGGATGGCTACACCTTC
CASSDSSQGQDGYTF
>.|.|TRBJ2-1|TRBV7-9
TGTGCCAGCGAAGGGGGGGCCTCCTACAATGAGCAGTTCTTC
CASEGGASYNEQFF
>.|once|TRBJ1-2|TRBV6-5
TGTGCCAGCAGTTACGGTAGGGGCAGCGGCTACACCTTC
CASSYGRGSGYTF
>TRBD1|.|TRBJ1-2|TRBV28
TGTGCCAGCAGACCCGGGACAGGGAGGGACGGCTACACCTTC
CASRPGTGRDGYTF
>.|.|TRBJ1-2|TRBV28
TGTGCCAGCACCCCCCAAAGTCTCCGGGAGGGAGAAGATGGCTACACCTTC
CASTPQSLREGEDGYTF
>.|.|TRBJ2-1|TRBV7-2
TGTGCCAGCACCTTCCACACCAGCAATGAGCAGTTCTTC
CASTFHTSNEQFF
>TRBD1|.|TRBJ2-7|TRBV27
TGTGCCAGCAGTTTACGGACAGGGGTCTACGAGCAGTACTTC
CASSLRTGVYEQYF